Included here is one TCR beta chain sequence, with context. What it recognizes is unknown. The V gene's germline CDR1 is MNHEY and CDR2 SMNVEV (reference sequence). The length of the CDR3 is 17 residues. Trimming at V came to 5 bases and at J to 5 bases, leaving 16 bases not matched to a gene. These data are taken from a study of CD4+ T cells in melanoma. Study findings and constraints: Reportedly, melanoma neoantigen-specific CD4+ T cells showed varied differentiation states. CD8+ T cell, macrophage and B cell function reportedly correlated with neoantigen-specific CD4+ T cells.

Clones were read by immunoSEQ multiplex PCR, and TCRdb kept only the in-frame ones, dropping some. Altogether about 120,000 clones are present, around 92% being singletons, with the ten largest covering around 3%. Sequencing input: peripheral blood. J is TRBJ2-5 and V is TRBV27, with TRBD1 identical over 8 bases. This clonotype was obtained from a human donor with melanoma. The chain's CDR3 is CASSLSPRQGLLETQYF. The CDR3 DNA reads as TGTGCCAGCAGTCTCTCCCCTCGACAGGGGCTGTTGGAGACCCAGTACTTC.